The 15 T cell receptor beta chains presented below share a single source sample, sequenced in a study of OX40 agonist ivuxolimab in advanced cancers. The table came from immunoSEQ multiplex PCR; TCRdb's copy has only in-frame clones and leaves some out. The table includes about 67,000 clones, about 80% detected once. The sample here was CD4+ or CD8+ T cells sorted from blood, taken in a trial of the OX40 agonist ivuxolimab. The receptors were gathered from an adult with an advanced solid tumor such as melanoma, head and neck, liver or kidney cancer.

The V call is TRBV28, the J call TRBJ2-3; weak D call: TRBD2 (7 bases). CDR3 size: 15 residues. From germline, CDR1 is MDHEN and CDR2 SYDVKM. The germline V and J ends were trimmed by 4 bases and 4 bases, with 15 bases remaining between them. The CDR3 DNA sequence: TGTGCCAGCAGTTCATGGGGGGGGGCCGCAGATACGCAGTATTTT. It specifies CASSSWGGAADTQYF.

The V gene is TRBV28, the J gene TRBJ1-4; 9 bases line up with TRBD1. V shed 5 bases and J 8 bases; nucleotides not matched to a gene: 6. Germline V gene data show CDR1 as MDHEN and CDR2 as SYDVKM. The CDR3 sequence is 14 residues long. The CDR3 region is CASSRTGGREKLFF. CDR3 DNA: TGTGCCAGCAGTCGAACAGGGGGCAGAGAAAAACTGTTTTTT.

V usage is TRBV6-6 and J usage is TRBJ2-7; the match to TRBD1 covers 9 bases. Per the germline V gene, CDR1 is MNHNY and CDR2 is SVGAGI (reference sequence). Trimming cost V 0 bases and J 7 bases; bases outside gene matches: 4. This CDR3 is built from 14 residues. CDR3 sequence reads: CASSYSGQGGEQYV. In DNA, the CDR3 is TGTGCCAGCAGTTACTCGGGACAGGGTGGAGAGCAGTACGTC.

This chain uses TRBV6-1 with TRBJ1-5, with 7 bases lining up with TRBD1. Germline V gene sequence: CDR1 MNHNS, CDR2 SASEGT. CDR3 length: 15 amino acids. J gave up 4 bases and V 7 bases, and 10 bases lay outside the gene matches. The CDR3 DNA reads TGTGCCAGCACCGTAGACAGGGCGAAGAATCAGCCCCAGCATTTT. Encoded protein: CASTVDRAKNQPQHF.

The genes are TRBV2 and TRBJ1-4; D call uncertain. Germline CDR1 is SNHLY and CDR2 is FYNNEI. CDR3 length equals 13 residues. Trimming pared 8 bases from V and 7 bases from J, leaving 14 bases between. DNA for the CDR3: TGTGCCAGCTTCGGCAGGAGAGGTGAAAAACTGTTTTTT. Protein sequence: CASFGRRGEKLFF.

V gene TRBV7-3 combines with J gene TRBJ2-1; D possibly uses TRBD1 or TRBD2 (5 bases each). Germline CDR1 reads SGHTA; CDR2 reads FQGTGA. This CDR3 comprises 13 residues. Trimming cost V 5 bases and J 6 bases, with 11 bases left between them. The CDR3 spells CASSPGTSNEQFF. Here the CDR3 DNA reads TGTGCCAGCAGCCCCGGGACGTCCAATGAGCAGTTCTTC.

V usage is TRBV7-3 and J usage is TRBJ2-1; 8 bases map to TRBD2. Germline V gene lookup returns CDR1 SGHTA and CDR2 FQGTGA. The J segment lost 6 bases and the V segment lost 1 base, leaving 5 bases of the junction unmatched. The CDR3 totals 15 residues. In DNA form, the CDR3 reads TGTGCCAGCAGCTTAAACGGGAGGGTGGGCAATGAGCAGTTCTTC. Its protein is CASSLNGRVGNEQFF. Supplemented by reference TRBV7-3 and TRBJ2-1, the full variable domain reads GAGVSQTPSNKVTEKGKYVELRCDPISGHTALYWYRQSLGQGPEFLIYFQGTGAADDSGLPNDRFFAVRPEGSVSTLKIQRTERGDSAVYLCASSLNGRVGNEQFFGPGTRLTVL.

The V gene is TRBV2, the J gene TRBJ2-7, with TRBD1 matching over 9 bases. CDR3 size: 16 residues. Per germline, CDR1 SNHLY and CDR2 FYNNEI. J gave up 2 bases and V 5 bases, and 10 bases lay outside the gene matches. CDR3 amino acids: CASSPGQGLWTYEQYF. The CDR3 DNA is TGTGCCAGCAGTCCGGGACAGGGTTTATGGACCTACGAGCAGTACTTC.

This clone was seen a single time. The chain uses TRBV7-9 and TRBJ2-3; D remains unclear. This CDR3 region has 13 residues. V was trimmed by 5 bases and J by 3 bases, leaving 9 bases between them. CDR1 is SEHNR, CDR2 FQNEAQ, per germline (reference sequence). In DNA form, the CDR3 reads TGTGCCAGCAGCGCGCTCGGGACAGATACGCAGTATTTT. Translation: CASSALGTDTQYF. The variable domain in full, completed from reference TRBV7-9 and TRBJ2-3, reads DTGVSQNPRHKITKRGQNVTFRCDPISEHNRLYWYRQTLGQGPEFLTYFQNEAQLEKSRLLSDRFSAERPKGSFSTLEIQRTEQGDSAMYLCASSALGTDTQYFGPGTRLTVL.

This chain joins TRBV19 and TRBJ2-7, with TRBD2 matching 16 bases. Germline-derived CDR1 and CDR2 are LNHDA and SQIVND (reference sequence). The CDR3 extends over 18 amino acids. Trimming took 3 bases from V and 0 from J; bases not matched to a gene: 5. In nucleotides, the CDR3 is TGTGCCAGTAGTATCGAGGGACTAGCGGGAGGGTCCTCCTACGAGCAGTACTTC. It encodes CASSIEGLAGGSSYEQYF.

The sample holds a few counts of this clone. The CDR3 DNA is TGTGCCAGCAGCCCACCTGGGGCTGGCACAGATACGCAGTATTTT. This encodes CASSPPGAGTDTQYF. The V call is TRBV5-6, the J call TRBJ2-3; D perhaps matches TRBD1 (5 bases). Trimming stripped 4 bases from V and 1 base from J, with 13 bases between. Germline values: CDR1 SGHDT, CDR2 YYEEEE. This CDR3 spans 15 amino acids.

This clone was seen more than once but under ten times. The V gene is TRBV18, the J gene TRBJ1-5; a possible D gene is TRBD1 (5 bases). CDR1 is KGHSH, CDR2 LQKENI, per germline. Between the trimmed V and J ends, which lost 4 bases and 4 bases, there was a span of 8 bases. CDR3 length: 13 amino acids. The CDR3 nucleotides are TGTGCCAGCTCACGGGACGAGAATCAGCCCCAGCATTTT. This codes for CASSRDENQPQHF.

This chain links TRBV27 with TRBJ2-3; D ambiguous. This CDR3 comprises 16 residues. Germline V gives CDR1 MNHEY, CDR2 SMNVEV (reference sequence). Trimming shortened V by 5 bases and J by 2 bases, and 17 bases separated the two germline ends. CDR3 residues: CASSAYTVLDTDTQYF. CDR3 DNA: TGTGCCAGCAGTGCCTACACAGTGCTCGACACAGATACGCAGTATTTT.

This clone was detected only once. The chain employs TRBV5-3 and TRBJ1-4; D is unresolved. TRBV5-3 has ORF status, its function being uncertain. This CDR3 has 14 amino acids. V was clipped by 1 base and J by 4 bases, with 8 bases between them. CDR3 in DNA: TGTGCCAGAAGCTTGAAGGGAGGTAATGAAAAACTGTTTTTT. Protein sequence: CARSLKGGNEKLFF.

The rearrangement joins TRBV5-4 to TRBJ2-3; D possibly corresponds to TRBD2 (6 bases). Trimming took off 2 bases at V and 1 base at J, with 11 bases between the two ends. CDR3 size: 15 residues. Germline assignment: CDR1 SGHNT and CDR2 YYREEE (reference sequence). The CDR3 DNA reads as TGTGCCAGCAGCTTATGGACGGGGGGCACAGATACGCAGTATTTT. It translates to CASSLWTGGTDTQYF.